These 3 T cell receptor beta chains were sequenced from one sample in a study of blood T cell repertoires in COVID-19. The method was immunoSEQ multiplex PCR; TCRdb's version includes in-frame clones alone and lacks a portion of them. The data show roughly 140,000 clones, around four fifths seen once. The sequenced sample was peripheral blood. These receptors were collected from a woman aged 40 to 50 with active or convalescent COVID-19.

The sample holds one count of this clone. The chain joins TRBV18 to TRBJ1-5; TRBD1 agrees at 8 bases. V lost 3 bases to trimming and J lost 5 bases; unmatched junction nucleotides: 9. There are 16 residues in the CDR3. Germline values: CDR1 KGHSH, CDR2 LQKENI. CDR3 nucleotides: TGTGCCAGCTCACCTCAATCGGGACAGGCCGATCAGCCCCAGCATTTT. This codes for CASSPQSGQADQPQHF.

CDR3 sequence (DNA): TGTGCCAGCAGTTGGGAGGGGCTCGGAGGGGAGCTGTTTTTT. This sequence encodes CASSWEGLGGELFF. The chain carries TRBV6-5 and TRBJ2-2, with 7 bases that match TRBD2. Looked up from germline, CDR1 is MNHEY and CDR2 is SVGAGI. Trimming at V came to 4 bases and at J to 8 bases, leaving 7 bases not matched to a gene. CDR3 size: 14 residues.

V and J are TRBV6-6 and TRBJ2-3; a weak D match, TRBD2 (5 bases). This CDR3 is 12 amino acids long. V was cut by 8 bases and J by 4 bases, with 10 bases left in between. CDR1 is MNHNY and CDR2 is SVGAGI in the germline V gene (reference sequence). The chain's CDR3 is CASEGGADTQYF. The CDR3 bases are TGTGCCAGCGAGGGCGGCGCAGATACGCAGTATTTT.